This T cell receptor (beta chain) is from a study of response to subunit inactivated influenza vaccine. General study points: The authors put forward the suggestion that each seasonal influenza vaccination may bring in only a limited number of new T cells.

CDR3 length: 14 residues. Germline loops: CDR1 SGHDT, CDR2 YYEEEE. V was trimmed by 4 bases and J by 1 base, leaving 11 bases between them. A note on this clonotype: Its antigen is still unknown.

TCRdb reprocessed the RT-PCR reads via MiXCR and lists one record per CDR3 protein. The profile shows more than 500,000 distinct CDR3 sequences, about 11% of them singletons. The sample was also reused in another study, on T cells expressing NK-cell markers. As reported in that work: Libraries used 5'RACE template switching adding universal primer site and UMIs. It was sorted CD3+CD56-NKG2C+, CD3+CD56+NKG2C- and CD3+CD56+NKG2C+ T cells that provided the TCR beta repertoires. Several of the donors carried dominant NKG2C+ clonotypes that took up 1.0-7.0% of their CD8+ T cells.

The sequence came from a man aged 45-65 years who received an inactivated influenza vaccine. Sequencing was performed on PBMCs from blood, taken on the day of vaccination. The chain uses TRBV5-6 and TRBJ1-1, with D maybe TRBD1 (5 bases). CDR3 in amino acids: CASSPMGRNTEAFF. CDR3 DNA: TGTGCCAGCAGCCCCATGGGGCGGAACACTGAAGCTTTCTTT.